This TCR beta chain was obtained from a study of shared clonotypes between healthy human individuals. CD45RO-negative, CCR7-positively selected cells formed the naive CD8 fraction, excluding terminally differentiated effector memory CD45RA+ cells. Repertoires were generated with immunoSEQ multiplex PCR, while TCRdb's copy carries only in-frame clones and drops some. Of about 2 million clones listed, roughly 95% were seen once; the top ten hold roughly 1.1%. The CDR3 contains 16 residues. V gave up 0 bases and J gave up 8 bases; unmatched junction bases: 7. CDR1 and CDR2 from the germline V gene are LNHNV and YYDKDF (reference sequence).

The rearrangement joins TRBV15 to TRBJ2-1; 10 bases are shared with TRBD2. This clonotype originated in a man younger than 35 in good health. The sample consisted of naive CD8+ T cells sorted from blood. Here the CDR3 DNA reads TGTGCCACCAGCAGAGATTGGCTAGCGGGAGTACATGAGCAGTTCTTC. As protein: CATSRDWLAGVHEQFF.